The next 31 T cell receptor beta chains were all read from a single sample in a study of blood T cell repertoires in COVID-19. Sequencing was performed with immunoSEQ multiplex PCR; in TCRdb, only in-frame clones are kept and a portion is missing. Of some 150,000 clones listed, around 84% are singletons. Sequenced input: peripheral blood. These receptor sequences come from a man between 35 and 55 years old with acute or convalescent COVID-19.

In DNA form, the CDR3 reads TGTGCCAGTAGTATAGCAGGGTCCAATGAGCAGTTCTTC. This codes for CASSIAGSNEQFF. The chain couples TRBV19 to TRBJ2-1; D is possibly TRBD1 (5 bases). The V end lost 1 base, the J end lost 6 bases, and 7 bases lay between the germline ends. Germline V gene data show CDR1 as LNHDA and CDR2 as SQIVND (reference sequence). This CDR3 has 13 amino acids.

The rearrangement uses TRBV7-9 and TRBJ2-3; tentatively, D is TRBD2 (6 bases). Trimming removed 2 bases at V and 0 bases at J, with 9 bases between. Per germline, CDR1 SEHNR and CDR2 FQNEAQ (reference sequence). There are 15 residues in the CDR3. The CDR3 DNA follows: TGTGCCAGCAGCTTAAAGGGAGGTAGCACAGATACGCAGTATTTT. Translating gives CASSLKGGSTDTQYF. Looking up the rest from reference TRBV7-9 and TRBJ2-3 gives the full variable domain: DTGVSQNPRHKITKRGQNVTFRCDPISEHNRLYWYRQTLGQGPEFLTYFQNEAQLEKSRLLSDRFSAERPKGSFSTLEIQRTEQGDSAMYLCASSLKGGSTDTQYFGPGTRLTVL.

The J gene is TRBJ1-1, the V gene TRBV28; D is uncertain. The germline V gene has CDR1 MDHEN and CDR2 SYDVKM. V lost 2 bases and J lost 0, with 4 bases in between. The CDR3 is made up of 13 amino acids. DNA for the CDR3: TGTGCCAGCAGTTTACAGGTGAACACTGAAGCTTTCTTT. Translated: CASSLQVNTEAFF.

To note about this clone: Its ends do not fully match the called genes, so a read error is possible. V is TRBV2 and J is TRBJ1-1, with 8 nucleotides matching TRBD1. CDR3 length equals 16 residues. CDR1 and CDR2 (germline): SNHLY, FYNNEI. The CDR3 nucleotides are TGTGCCAGCGGTGAGTTCCGGACAGGGTTAGGCACTGAAGCTTTCTTT. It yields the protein CASGEFRTGLGTEAFF.

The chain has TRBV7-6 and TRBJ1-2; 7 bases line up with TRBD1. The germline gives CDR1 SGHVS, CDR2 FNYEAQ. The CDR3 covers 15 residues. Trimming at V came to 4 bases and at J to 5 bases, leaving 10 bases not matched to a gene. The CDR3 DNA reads TGTGCCAGCAGCTCCCTCTCGGGGGACAGTTATGGCTACACCTTC. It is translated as CASSSLSGDSYGYTF.

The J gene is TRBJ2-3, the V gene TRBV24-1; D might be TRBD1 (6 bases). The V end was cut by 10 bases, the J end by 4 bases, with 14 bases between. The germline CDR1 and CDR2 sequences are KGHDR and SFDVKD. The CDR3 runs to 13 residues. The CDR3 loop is CATARGMADTQYF. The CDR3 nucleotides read TGTGCCACTGCCAGGGGTATGGCAGATACGCAGTATTTT.

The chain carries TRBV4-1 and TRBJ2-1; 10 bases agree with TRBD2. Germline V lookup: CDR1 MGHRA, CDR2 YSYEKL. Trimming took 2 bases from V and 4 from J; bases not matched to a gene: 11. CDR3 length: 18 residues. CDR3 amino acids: CASSQFPRLAGVYNEQFF. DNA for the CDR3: TGCGCCAGCAGCCAATTCCCTCGCCTAGCGGGGGTGTACAATGAGCAGTTCTTC.

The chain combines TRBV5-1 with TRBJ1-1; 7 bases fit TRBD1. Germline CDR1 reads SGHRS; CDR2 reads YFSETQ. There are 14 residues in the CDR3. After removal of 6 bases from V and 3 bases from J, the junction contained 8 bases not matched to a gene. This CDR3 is CASTLTGSDTEAFF. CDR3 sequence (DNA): TGCGCCAGCACCCTGACAGGGAGCGACACTGAAGCTTTCTTT.

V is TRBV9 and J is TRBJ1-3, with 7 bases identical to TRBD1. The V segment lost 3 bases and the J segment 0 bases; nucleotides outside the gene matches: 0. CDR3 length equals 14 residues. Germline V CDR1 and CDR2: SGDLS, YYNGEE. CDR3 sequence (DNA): TGTGCCAGCAGCGGACAGGGCTCTGGAAACACCATATATTTT. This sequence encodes CASSGQGSGNTIYF.

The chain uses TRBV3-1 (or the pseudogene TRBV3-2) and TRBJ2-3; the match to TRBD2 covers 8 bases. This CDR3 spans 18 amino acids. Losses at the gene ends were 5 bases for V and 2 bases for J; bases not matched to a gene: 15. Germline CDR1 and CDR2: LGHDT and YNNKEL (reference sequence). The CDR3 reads CASSRQIAGTSPTDTQYF. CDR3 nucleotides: TGTGCCAGCAGCAGACAAATAGCGGGGACCTCGCCCACAGATACGCAGTATTTT.

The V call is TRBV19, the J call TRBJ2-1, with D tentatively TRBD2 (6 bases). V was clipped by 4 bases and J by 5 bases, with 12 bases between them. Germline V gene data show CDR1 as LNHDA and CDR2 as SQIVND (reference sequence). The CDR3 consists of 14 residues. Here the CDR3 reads CASSRRPGDNEQFF. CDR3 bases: TGTGCCAGTAGTAGGAGACCGGGGGACAATGAGCAGTTCTTC.

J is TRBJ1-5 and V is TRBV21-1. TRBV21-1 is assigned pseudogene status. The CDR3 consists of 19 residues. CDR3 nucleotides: TGTGCCAGCAGCAAAGGGGGAATCCCCGGGCGGGGGTGCAATCAGCCCCAGCATTTT. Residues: CASSKGGIPGRGCNQPQHF.

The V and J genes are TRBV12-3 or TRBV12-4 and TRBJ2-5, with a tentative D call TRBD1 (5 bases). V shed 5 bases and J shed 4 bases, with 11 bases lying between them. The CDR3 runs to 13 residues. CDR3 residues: CASSPRVGETQYF. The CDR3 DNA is TGTGCCAGCAGTCCCAGGGTTGGAGAGACCCAGTACTTC.

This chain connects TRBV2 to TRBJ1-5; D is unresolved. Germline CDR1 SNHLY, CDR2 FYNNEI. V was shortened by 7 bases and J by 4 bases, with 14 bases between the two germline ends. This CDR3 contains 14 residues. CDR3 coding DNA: TGTGCCAGCACCAAAAGCATGAATAATCAGCCCCAGCATTTT. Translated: CASTKSMNNQPQHF.

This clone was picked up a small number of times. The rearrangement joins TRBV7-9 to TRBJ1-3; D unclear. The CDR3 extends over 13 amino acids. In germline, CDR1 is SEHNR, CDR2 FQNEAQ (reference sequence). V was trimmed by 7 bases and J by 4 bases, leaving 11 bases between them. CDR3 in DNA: TGTGCCAGCACTGGCGTTAGCGGAAACACCATATATTTT. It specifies CASTGVSGNTIYF.

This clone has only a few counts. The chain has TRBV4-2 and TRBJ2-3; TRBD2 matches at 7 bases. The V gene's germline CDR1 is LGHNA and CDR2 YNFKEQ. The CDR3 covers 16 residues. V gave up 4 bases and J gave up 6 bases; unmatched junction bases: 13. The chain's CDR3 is CASSPWTSAIQDTQYF. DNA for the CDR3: TGTGCCAGCAGCCCCTGGACTAGTGCGATACAGGATACGCAGTATTTT.

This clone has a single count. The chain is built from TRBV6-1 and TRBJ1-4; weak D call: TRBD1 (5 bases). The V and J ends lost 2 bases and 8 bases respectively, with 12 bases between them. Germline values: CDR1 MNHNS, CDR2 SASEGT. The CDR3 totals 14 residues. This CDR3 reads CASSESGRREKLFF. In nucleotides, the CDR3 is TGTGCCAGCAGTGAATCAGGGAGGAGGGAAAAACTGTTTTTT.

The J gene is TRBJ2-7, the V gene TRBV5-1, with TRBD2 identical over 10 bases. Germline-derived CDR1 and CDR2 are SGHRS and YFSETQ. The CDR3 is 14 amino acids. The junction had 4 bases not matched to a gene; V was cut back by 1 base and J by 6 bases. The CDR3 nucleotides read TGCGCCAGCAGCTTGCCTAGCGGGGGTGGCGAGCAGTACTTC. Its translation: CASSLPSGGGEQYF. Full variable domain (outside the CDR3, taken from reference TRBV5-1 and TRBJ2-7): KAGVTQTPRYLIKTRGQQVTLSCSPISGHRSVSWYQQTPGQGLQFLFEYFSETQRNKGNFPGRFSGRQFSNSRSEMNVSTLELGDSALYLCASSLPSGGGEQYFGPGTRLTVT.

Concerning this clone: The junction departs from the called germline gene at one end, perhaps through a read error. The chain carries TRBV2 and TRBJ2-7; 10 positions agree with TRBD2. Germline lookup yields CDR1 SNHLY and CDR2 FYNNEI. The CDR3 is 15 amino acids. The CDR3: CASREAGGLVDEQYF. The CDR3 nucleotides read TGTGCCAGCAGAGAAGCGGGGGGGCTCGTGGACGAGCAGTACTTC.

The CDR3 here is CASPAPSGGIPPSNEQFF. The CDR3 DNA reads as TGTGCCAGCCCCGCCCCTAGCGGGGGCATACCCCCCTCCAATGAGCAGTTCTTC. The chain recombines TRBV2 with TRBJ2-1; 10 bases fit TRBD2. The trim removed 8 bases at V and 6 bases at J, leaving 19 bases unmatched. Germline values: CDR1 SNHLY, CDR2 FYNNEI. The CDR3 is 18 residues long.

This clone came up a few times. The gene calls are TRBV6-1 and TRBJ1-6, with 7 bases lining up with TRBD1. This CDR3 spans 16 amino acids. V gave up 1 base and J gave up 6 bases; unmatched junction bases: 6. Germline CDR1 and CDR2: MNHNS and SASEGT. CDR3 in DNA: TGTGCCAGCAGTGAAGGGGGACAGCTTCTTAATTCACCCCTCCACTTT. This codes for CASSEGGQLLNSPLHF.

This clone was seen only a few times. The CDR3 region is CASSQLWDTSSGNTIYF. CDR3 coding DNA: TGTGCCAGCAGCCAATTATGGGACACCTCCTCTGGAAACACCATATATTTT. The chain has TRBV3-1 (or the pseudogene TRBV3-2) and TRBJ1-3; a weak D match, TRBD1 (6 bases). The germline V gene encodes CDR1 LGHDT and CDR2 YNNKEL (reference sequence). CDR3 size: 17 residues. Trimming left V 2 bases short and J 0 bases short, with 14 bases between.

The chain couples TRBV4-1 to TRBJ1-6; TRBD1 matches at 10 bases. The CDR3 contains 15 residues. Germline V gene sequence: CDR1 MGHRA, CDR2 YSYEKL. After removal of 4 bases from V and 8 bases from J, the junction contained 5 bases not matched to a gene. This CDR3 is CASSPMDRGYSPLHF. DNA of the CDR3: TGCGCCAGCAGCCCCATGGACAGGGGGTATTCACCCCTCCACTTT.

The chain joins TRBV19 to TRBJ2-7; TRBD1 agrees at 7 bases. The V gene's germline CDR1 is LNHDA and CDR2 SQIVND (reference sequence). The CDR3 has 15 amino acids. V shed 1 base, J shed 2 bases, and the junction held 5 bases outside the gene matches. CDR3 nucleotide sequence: TGTGCCAGTAGTATAGTTATGGGACAGACCTACGAGCAGTACTTC. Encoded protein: CASSIVMGQTYEQYF.

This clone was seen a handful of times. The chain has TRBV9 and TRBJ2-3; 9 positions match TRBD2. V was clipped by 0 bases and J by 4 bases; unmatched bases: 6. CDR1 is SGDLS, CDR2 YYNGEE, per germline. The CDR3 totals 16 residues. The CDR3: CASSVGKRGAPDTQYF. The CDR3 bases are TGTGCCAGCAGCGTAGGGAAGCGGGGGGCCCCAGATACGCAGTATTTT.

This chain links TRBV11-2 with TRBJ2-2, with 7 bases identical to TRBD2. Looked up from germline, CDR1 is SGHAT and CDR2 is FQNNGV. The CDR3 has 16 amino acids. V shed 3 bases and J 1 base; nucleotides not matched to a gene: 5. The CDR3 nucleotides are TGTGCCAGCAGCTTGGGGGGGACCATGAACACCGGGGAGCTGTTTTTT. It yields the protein CASSLGGTMNTGELFF.

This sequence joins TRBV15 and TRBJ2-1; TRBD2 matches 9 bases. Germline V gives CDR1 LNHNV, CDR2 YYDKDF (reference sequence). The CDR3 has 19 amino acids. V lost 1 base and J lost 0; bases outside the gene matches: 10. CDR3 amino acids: CATSRVSGAGGSSYNEQFF. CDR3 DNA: TGTGCCACCAGCAGAGTATCGGGTGCGGGGGGGAGCTCCTACAATGAGCAGTTCTTC.

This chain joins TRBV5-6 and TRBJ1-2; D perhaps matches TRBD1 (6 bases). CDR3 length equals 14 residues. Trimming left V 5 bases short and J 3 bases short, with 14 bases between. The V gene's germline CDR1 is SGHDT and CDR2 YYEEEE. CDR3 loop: CASRQTGRDYGYTF. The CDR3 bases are TGTGCCAGCAGGCAAACAGGGAGAGACTATGGCTACACCTTC.

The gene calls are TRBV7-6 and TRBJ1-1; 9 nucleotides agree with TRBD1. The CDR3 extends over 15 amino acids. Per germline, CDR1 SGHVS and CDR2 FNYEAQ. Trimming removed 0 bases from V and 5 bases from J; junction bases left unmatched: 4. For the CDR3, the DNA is TGTGCCAGCAGCTTAGCGGGACAGGGTAGTACTGAAGCTTTCTTT. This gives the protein CASSLAGQGSTEAFF.

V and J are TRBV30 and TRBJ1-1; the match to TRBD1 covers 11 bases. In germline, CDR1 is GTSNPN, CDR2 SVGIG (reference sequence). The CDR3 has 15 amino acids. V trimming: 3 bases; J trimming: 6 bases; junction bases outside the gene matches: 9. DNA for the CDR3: TGTGCCTGGAGCAAAAGGACAGGGGGCATCGCTGAAGCTTTCTTT. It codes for CAWSKRTGGIAEAFF.

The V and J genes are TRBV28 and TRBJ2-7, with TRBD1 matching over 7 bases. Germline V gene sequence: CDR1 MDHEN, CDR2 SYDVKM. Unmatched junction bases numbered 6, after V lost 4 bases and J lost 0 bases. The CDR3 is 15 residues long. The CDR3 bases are TGTGCCAGCAGTTCAGGGGGTGAGAGCTCCTACGAGCAGTACTTC. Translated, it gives CASSSGGESSYEQYF.